This TCR beta chain appears in the sequencing data of a study of vaccination and CD4 T cells after COVID-19. For the study at large: Control cultures were supplied with a CEFX pool, an HIV-1 Nef pool, or no peptide at all. Study-wide results and limits: From about 20 to 38, the median of SARS-CoV-2-reactive clonotypes rose without reaching significance. Only after vaccination were a median approximately 85% of convalescents' reactive clones seen.

Details on this clonotype: Its specificity is not known.

Described treatment: roughly ten-day PBMC culture with coronavirus spike peptide pools or control peptides (ViraFEST assay). Ahead of the COVID-19 pandemic (2011-2018), the CD4+ T cells of the unexposed donor were collected. The germline CDR1 and CDR2 sequences are ENHRY and SYGVKD. The CDR3 has 16 residues. Trimming removed 3 bases from V and 2 bases from J, with 16 bases in between. Once obtained from cultured CD4+ T cells, the DNA was sequenced using the Oncomine TCR Beta short-read assay. TCRdb used MiXCR to reprocess the PCR reads, holding one entry per CDR3 protein. The table lists about 2,800 distinct CDR3 sequences, 27% of them singletons, with approximately 39% in the top ten.

This sequence was found in a human donor in good health. Sequencing was done on a sample of CD4+ T cells from blood, cultured in vitro. The V gene is TRBV10-3, the J gene TRBJ1-2; D perhaps matches TRBD1 (5 bases). This CDR3 is CAISERGGESNYGYTF. The CDR3, as DNA: TGTGCCATCAGTGAACGAGGAGGGGAAAGCAACTATGGCTACACCTTC.